These 19 T cell receptor beta chains share one sample of origin, sequenced in a study of blood T cell repertoires in COVID-19. Some clones are missing from TCRdb's copy, which holds only in-frame ones; the method was immunoSEQ multiplex PCR. The table records fewer than 200,000 clones, about 82% of them present only once. The sample was peripheral blood. All receptors derive from a man in his 70s with active or convalescent COVID-19.

In this sample, this clone turned up a few times. The chain uses TRBV19 and TRBJ1-1, with D possibly being TRBD1 (6 bases). Trimming pared 7 bases from V and 0 bases from J, leaving 15 bases between. The CDR3 spans 15 residues. Per germline, CDR1 LNHDA and CDR2 SQIVND (reference sequence). CDR3: CASTPGDGMNTEAFF. CDR3 nucleotide sequence: TGTGCCAGTACCCCAGGGGATGGAATGAACACTGAAGCTTTCTTT.

The gene calls are TRBV7-2 and TRBJ1-4; D unresolved. Germline CDR1 and CDR2: SGHTA and FQGNSA. CDR3 length equals 17 residues. V lost 3 bases, J lost 0 bases, and 14 bases lay in between. The CDR3 DNA sequence: TGTGCCAGCAGCTTCCATATGGGTGGAGCAACTAATGAAAAACTGTTTTTT. Translation: CASSFHMGGATNEKLFF.

The chain carries TRBV28 and TRBJ1-2; 7 bases match TRBD1. This CDR3 contains 13 residues. Germline lookup yields CDR1 MDHEN and CDR2 SYDVKM. Trimming removed 4 bases from V and 3 bases from J; junction bases left unmatched: 2. The DNA for the CDR3 is TGTGCCAGCAGTTCCGGACAGGACTATGGCTACACCTTC. It is translated as CASSSGQDYGYTF.

This sequence joins TRBV6-2 or TRBV6-3 and TRBJ1-5; possible D gene TRBD1, 5 bases. V dropped 0 bases and J dropped 7 bases, with 13 bases sitting between them. CDR1 MNHEY and CDR2 SVGEGT come from the germline V gene. This CDR3 comprises 15 residues. For the CDR3, the DNA is TGTGCCAGCAGTTACTCGGGGAGGGGACTCCAGCCCCAGCATTTT. Protein product: CASSYSGRGLQPQHF.

This clone occurred once. The V call is TRBV2, the J call TRBJ2-3; the match to TRBD2 covers 9 bases. The CDR3 runs 15 residues. Germline V gene data show CDR1 as SNHLY and CDR2 as FYNNEI. Losses at the gene ends were 7 bases for V and 8 bases for J; bases not matched to a gene: 13. The CDR3 nucleotides read TGTGCCAGCAAAGAAATAGCGGGAGAGTGGGGTACGCAGTATTTT. This sequence encodes CASKEIAGEWGTQYF.

The CDR3 spells CASRNTQGTEAFF. CDR3 nucleotides: TGTGCCAGCAGAAACACACAGGGAACTGAAGCTTTCTTT. This sequence joins TRBV6-5 and TRBJ1-1; the D gene is possibly TRBD1 (6 bases). The CDR3 totals 13 residues. V dropped 6 bases and J dropped 5 bases, with 13 bases sitting between them. The germline gives CDR1 MNHEY, CDR2 SVGAGI.

Only a few counts were recorded for this clone. The rearrangement links TRBV5-1 to TRBJ2-5; 14 bases fit TRBD2. CDR3 size: 15 residues. CDR1 and CDR2 from the germline V gene are SGHRS and YFSETQ. With V trimmed by 7 bases and J by 4 bases, 6 bases remained unmatched. CDR3 in DNA: TGCGCCAGCCGGACTAGCGGGAGGCCCGGAGAGACCCAGTACTTC. Translation gives CASRTSGRPGETQYF.

The V gene is TRBV5-6, the J gene TRBJ2-7, with TRBD2 identical over 7 bases. The CDR3 extends over 14 amino acids. Germline CDR1 is SGHDT and CDR2 is YYEEEE. V was clipped by 6 bases and J by 7 bases; unmatched bases: 13. The CDR3 sequence: CASNPGGSFKEQYF. The CDR3 coding sequence is TGTGCCAGCAACCCGGGCGGGAGCTTCAAGGAGCAGTACTTC.

The V call is TRBV5-1, the J call TRBJ1-3; no clear D. V was shortened by 1 base and J by 4 bases, with 9 bases between the two germline ends. CDR3 length: 14 residues. CDR1 is SGHRS and CDR2 is YFSETQ in the germline V gene. The CDR3: CASSLTGIGNTIYF. The CDR3 bases are TGCGCCAGCAGCTTGACCGGGATCGGAAACACCATATATTTT.

The chain joins TRBV6-2 or TRBV6-3 to TRBJ2-7, with TRBD2 identical over 7 bases. CDR3 length: 15 residues. CDR1 is MNHEY, CDR2 SVGEGT, per germline. The junction had 10 bases not matched to a gene; V was cut back by 6 bases and J by 2 bases. DNA of the CDR3: TGTGCCAGCAGCAGCGGGGAGACGACTGCCTACGAGCAGTACTTC. Its translation is CASSSGETTAYEQYF.

There are a few counts of this clone. The chain couples TRBV5-1 to TRBJ1-2, with a possible D match to TRBD1 (6 bases). The length of the CDR3 is 14 residues. Per the germline V gene, CDR1 is SGHRS and CDR2 is YFSETQ. Deletions cut 3 bases from V and 4 bases from J, with 13 bases between. CDR3 sequence (DNA): TGCGCCAGCAGCTCATCCAGGGGTACCTATGGCTACACCTTC. Encoded protein: CASSSSRGTYGYTF.

The CDR3 here is CASSSGLAWDEQYF. CDR3 DNA: TGTGCCAGCTCATCTGGACTAGCCTGGGACGAGCAGTACTTC. The chain couples TRBV18 to TRBJ2-7; 8 bases line up with TRBD2. V shed 5 bases, J shed 5 bases, and the junction held 8 bases outside the gene matches. Germline V gene sequence: CDR1 KGHSH, CDR2 LQKENI. This CDR3 has 14 residues.

This clone has more than one count but fewer than ten. The CDR3 reads CASSETGGNNSPLHF. CDR3 bases: TGTGCCAGCAGTGAGACAGGGGGGAATAATTCACCCCTCCACTTT. The chain joins TRBV2 to TRBJ1-6; 9 bases fit TRBD1. Trimming at V came to 3 bases and at J to 5 bases, leaving 2 bases not matched to a gene. The CDR3 is made up of 15 amino acids. CDR1 and CDR2 from the germline V gene are SNHLY and FYNNEI.

The chain carries TRBV7-9 and TRBJ1-2, with TRBD1 matching 9 bases. The J segment lost 6 bases and the V segment lost 5 bases, leaving 4 bases of the junction unmatched. The CDR3 totals 13 residues. Germline assignment: CDR1 SEHNR and CDR2 FQNEAQ (reference sequence). The CDR3 loop reads CASSRGQGDGYTF. The DNA of the CDR3 is TGTGCCAGCAGCCGGGGACAGGGTGATGGCTACACCTTC. The whole variable domain, remainder taken from reference TRBV7-9 and TRBJ1-2, is DTGVSQNPRHKITKRGQNVTFRCDPISEHNRLYWYRQTLGQGPEFLTYFQNEAQLEKSRLLSDRFSAERPKGSFSTLEIQRTEQGDSAMYLCASSRGQGDGYTFGSGTRLTVV.

This rearrangement joins TRBV11-3 to TRBJ1-1, with 7 nucleotides matching TRBD1. Germline CDR1 reads SGHNT; CDR2 reads YENEEA. The CDR3 covers 13 residues. The V gene end was trimmed by 5 bases and the J gene end by 8 bases; junction bases not matched to a gene: 8. The CDR3 DNA sequence: TGTGCCAGCAGCCCTCATCGACAGGGAGAAGCTTTCTTT. Translating gives CASSPHRQGEAFF.

The chain uses TRBV5-8 and TRBJ1-2; D ambiguous. V lost 0 bases and J lost 2, with 8 bases in between. The length of the CDR3 is 14 residues. Germline V CDR1 and CDR2: SGHTS, YDEGEE. The DNA for the CDR3 is TGTGCCAGCAGCTTGGAGTTTAGCAACTATGGCTACACCTTC. It yields the protein CASSLEFSNYGYTF.

The chain links TRBV2 to TRBJ1-1; D ambiguous. The CDR3 runs 13 residues. Trimming took 6 bases from V and 8 from J, leaving 16 bases between them. The germline gives CDR1 SNHLY, CDR2 FYNNEI. The DNA for the CDR3 is TGTGCCAGCAGAGGAACGACGGAGGGCGAAGCTTTCTTT. It specifies CASRGTTEGEAFF.

The CDR3 DNA follows: TGTGCCAGCAGTGAAAGTACAGCGGTTAGCGGCTACACCTTC. Translated, it gives CASSESTAVSGYTF. The V call is TRBV6-1, the J call TRBJ1-2; D is unresolved. The CDR3 has 14 residues. Germline-derived CDR1 and CDR2 are MNHNS and SASEGT. The V gene lost 2 bases and the J gene lost 8 bases, with 15 bases spanning the gap.

This clone was counted many times. This chain joins TRBV5-1 and TRBJ2-3; a possible D gene is TRBD1 (7 bases). This CDR3 contains 17 residues. Germline lookup yields CDR1 SGHRS and CDR2 YFSETQ. V was trimmed by 4 bases and J by 0 bases, leaving 18 bases between them. The CDR3 nucleotides are TGCGCCAGCAGCCGGATCTCACAGGGGACTAGCACAGATACGCAGTATTTT. Its protein product is CASSRISQGTSTDTQYF.